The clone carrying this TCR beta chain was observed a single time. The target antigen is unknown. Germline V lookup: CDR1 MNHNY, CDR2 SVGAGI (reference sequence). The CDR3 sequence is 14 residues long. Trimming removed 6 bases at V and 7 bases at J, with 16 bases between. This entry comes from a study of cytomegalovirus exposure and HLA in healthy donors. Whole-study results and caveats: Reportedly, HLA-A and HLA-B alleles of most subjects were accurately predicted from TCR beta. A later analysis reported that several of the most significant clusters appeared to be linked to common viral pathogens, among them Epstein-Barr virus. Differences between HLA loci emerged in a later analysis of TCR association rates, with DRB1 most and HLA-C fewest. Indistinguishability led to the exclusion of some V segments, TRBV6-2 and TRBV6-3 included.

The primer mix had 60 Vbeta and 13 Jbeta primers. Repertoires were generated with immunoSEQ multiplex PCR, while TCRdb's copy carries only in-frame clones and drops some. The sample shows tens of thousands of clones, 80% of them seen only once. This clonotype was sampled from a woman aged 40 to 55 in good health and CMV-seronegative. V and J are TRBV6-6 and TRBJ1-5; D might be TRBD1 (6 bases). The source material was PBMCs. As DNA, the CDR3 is TGTGCCAGCAGAGTACAGGGTTCCAACCAGCCCCAGCATTTT. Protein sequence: CASRVQGSNQPQHF.